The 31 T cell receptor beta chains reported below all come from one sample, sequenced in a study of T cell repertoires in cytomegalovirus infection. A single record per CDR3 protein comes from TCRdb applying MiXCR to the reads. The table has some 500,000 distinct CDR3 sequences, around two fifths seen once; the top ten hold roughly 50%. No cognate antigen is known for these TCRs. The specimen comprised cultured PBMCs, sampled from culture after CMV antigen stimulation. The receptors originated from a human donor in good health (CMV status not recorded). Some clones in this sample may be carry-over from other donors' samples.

The DNA of the CDR3 is TGTGCCAGCAGTCCTTCTGCTGCAGGTAGCACAGATACGCAGTATTTT. This encodes CASSPSAAGSTDTQYF. This sequence joins TRBV7-2 and TRBJ2-3; D is ambiguous. With 6 bases removed from V and 0 bases from J, the gap between germline ends came to 16 bases. Germline V gives CDR1 SGHTA, CDR2 FQGNSA. This CDR3 comprises 16 residues. The full variable domain, rest sourced from reference TRBV7-2 and TRBJ2-3, is GAGVSQSPSNKVTEKGKDVELRCDPISGHTALYWYRQSLGQGLEFLIYFQGNSAPDKSGLPSDRFSAERTGGSVSTLTIQRTQQEDSAVYLCASSPSAAGSTDTQYFGPGTRLTVL.

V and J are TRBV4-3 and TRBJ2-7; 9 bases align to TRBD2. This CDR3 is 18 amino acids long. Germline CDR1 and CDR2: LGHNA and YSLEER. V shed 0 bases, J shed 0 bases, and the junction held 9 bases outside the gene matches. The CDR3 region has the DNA TGCGCCAGCAGCCAAGAGGGTAGTACTAGCGGGTTCTCCTACGAGCAGTACTTC. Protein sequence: CASSQEGSTSGFSYEQYF.

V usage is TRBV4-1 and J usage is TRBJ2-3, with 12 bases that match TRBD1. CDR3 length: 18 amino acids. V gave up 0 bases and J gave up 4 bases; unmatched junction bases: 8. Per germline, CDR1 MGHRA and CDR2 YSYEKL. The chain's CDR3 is CASSQDHFGTGGPDTQYF. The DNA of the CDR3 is TGCGCCAGCAGCCAAGATCATTTCGGGACAGGGGGCCCAGATACGCAGTATTTT.

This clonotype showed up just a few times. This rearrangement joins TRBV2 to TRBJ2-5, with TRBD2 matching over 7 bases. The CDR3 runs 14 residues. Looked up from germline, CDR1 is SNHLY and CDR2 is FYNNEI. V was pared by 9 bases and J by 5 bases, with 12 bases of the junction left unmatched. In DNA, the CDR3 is TGTGCCAGGAGCCTAGCGGTCCGGGGGGAGACCCAGTACTTC. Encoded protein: CARSLAVRGETQYF.

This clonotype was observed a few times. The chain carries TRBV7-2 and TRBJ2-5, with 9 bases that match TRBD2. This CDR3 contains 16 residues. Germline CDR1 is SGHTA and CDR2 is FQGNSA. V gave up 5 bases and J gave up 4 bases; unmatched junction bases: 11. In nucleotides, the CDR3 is TGTGCCAGCAGCGAAAGGTGGCGGGGGGGCCGAGAGACCCAGTACTTC. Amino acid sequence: CASSERWRGGRETQYF.

In DNA form, the CDR3 reads TGTGCCAGACTCGAACCAGGGGTCCGGGATGAGCAGTTCTTC. Its translation: CARLEPGVRDEQFF. The rearrangement uses TRBV6-2 or TRBV6-3 and TRBJ2-1, with D perhaps matching TRBD1 (6 bases). Trimming pared 9 bases from V and 8 bases from J, leaving 20 bases between. Per germline, CDR1 MNHEY and CDR2 SVGEGT. The CDR3 has 14 residues.

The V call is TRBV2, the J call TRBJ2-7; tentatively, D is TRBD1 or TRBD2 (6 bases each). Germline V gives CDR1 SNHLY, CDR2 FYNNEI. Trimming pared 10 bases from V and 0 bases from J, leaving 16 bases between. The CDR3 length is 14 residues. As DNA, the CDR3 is TGTGCCACCGCCTACGGGGGCTTCTCCTACGAGCAGTACTTC. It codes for CATAYGGFSYEQYF.

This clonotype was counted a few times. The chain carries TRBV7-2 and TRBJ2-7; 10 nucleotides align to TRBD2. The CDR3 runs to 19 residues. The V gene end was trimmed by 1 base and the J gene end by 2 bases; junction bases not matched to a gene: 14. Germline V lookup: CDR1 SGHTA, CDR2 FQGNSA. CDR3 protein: CASSLVTSGSNQSPYEQYF. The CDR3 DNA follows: TGTGCCAGCAGCTTAGTGACTAGCGGGTCCAACCAGAGCCCCTACGAGCAGTACTTC.

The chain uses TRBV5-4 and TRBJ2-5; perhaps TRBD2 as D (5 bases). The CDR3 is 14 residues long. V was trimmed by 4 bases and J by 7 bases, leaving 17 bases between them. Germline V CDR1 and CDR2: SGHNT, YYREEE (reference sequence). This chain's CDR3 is CASSNGKTAGTQYF. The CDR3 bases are TGTGCCAGCAGCAACGGGAAGACGGCGGGGACCCAGTACTTC.

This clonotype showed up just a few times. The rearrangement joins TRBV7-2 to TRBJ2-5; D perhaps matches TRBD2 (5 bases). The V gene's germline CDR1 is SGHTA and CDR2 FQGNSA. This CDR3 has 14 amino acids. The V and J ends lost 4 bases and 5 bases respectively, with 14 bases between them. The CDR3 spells CASSSASPRETQYF. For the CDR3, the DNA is TGTGCCAGCAGCTCAGCTAGCCCTCGGGAGACCCAGTACTTC.

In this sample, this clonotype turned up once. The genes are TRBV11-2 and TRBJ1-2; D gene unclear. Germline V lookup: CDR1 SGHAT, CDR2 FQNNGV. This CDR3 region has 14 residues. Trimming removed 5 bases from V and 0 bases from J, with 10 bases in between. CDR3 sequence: CASSPHPSNYGYTF. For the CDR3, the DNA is TGTGCCAGCAGCCCGCATCCGTCTAACTATGGCTACACCTTC.

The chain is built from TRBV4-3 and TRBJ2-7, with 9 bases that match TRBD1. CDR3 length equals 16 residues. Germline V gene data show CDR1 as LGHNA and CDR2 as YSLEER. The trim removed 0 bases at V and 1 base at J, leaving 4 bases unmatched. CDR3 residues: CASSQDSGTGSYEQYF. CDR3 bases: TGCGCCAGCAGCCAAGATTCCGGGACAGGGTCCTACGAGCAGTACTTC.

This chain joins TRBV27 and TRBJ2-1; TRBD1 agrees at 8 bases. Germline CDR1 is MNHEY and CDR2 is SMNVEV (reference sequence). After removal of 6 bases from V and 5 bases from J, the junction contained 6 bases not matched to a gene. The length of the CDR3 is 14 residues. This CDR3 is CASSLTGVHNEQFF. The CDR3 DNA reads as TGTGCCAGCAGCCTGACAGGGGTCCACAATGAGCAGTTCTTC.

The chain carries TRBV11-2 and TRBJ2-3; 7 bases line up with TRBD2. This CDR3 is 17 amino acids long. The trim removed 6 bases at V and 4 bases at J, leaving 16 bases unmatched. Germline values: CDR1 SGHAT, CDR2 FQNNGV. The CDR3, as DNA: TGTGCCAGCAGAACTTGGGGTGGAGGGAGGGCCGCAGATACGCAGTATTTT. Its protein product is CASRTWGGGRAADTQYF.

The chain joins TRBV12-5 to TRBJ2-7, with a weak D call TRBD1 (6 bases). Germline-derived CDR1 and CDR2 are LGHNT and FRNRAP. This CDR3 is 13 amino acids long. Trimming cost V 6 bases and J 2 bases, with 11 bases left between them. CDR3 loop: CASGPQGPYEQYF. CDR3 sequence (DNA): TGTGCTAGTGGCCCACAGGGACCCTACGAGCAGTACTTC.

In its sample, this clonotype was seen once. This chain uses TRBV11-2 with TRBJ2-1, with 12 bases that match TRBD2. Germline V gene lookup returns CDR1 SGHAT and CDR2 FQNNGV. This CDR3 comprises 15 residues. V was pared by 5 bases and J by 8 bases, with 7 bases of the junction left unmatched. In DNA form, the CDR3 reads TGTGCCAGCAGCCCGCGGCCTAGCGGGGGGGATGAGCAGTTCTTC. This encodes CASSPRPSGGDEQFF.

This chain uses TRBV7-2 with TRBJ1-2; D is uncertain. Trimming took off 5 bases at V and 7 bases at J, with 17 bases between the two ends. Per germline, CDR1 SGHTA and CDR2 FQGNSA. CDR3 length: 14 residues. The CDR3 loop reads CASSPGEGGFGYTF. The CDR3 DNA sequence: TGTGCCAGCAGCCCCGGAGAAGGAGGATTTGGCTACACCTTC.

CDR3 nucleotides: TGTGCCAGCAGTGCCGGATGGGGCGATTCACCCCTCCACTTT. Protein: CASSAGWGDSPLHF. The chain joins TRBV6-1 to TRBJ1-6; perhaps TRBD1 as D (5 bases). The germline CDR1 and CDR2 sequences are MNHNS and SASEGT. Trimming pared 4 bases from V and 8 bases from J, leaving 12 bases between. The length of the CDR3 is 14 residues.

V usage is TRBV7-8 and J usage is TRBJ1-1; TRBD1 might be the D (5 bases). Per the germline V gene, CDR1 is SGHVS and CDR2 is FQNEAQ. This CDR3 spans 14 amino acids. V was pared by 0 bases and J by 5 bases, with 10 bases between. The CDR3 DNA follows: TGTGCCAGCAGCTTAGCTCTGGGGGGTACTGAAGCTTTCTTT. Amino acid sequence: CASSLALGGTEAFF.

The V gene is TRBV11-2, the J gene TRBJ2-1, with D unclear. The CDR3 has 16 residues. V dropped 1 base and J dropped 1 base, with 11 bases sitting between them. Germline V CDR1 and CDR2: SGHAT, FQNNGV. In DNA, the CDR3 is TGTGCCAGCAGCTTAGGCCTCCGACGTTCCTACAATGAGCAGTTCTTC. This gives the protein CASSLGLRRSYNEQFF.

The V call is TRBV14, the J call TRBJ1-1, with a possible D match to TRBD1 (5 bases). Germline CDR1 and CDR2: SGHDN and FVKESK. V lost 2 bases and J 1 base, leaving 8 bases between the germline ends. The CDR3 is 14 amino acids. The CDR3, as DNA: TGTGCCAGCAGCCAATACAGGCCGAACACTGAAGCTTTCTTT. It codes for CASSQYRPNTEAFF.

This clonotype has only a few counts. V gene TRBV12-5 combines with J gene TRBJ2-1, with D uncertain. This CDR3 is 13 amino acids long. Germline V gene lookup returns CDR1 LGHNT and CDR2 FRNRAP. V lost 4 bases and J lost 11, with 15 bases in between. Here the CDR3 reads CASGSLPAVQQFF. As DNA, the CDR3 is TGTGCTAGTGGTTCACTACCAGCCGTTCAGCAGTTCTTC.

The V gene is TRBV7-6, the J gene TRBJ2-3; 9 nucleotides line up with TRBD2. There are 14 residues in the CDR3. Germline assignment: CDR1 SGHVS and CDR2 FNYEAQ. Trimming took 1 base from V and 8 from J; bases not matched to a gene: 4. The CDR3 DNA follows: TGTGCCAGCAGCTTAGTTGGTAGCGGGGGTACGCAGTATTTT. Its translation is CASSLVGSGGTQYF.

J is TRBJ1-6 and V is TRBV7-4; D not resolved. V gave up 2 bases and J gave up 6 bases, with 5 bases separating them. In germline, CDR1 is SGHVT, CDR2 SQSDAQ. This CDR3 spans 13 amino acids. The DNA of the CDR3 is TGTGCCAGCAGCTTACAGAGTAATTCACCCCTCCACTTT. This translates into CASSLQSNSPLHF. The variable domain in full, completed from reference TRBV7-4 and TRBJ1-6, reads GAGVSQSPRYKVAKRGRDVALRCDSISGHVTLYWYRQTLGQGSEVLTYSQSDAQRDKSGRPSGRFSAERPERSVSTLKIQRTEQGDSAVYLCASSLQSNSPLHFGNGTRLTVT.

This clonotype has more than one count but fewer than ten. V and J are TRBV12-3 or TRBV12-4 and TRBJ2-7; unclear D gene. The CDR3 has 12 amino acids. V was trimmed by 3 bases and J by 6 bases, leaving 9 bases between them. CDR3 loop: CASSFGRAEQYF. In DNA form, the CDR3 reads TGTGCCAGCAGTTTCGGTAGAGCCGAGCAGTACTTC.

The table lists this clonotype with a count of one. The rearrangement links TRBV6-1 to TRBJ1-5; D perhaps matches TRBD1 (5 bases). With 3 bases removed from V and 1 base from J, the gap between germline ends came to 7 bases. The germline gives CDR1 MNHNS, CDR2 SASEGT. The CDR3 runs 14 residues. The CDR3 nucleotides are TGTGCCAGCAGTGACCAGGGAAGCAATCAGCCCCAGCATTTT. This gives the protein CASSDQGSNQPQHF.

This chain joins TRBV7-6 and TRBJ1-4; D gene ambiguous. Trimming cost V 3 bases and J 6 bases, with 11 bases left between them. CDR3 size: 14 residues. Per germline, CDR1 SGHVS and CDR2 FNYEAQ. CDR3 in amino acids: CASSFGGTDEKLFF. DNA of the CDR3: TGTGCCAGCAGCTTTGGAGGCACGGATGAAAAACTGTTTTTT.

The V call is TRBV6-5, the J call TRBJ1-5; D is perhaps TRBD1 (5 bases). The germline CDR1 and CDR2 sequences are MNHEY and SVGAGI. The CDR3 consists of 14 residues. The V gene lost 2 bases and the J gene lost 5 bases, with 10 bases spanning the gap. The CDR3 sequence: CASSYGTADQPQHF. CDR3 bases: TGTGCCAGCAGTTACGGGACGGCCGATCAGCCCCAGCATTTT.

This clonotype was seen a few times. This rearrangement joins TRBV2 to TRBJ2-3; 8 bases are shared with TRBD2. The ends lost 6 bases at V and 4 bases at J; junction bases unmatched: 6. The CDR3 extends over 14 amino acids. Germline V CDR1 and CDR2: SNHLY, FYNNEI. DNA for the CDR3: TGTGCCAGCAGCCGGGAGGGCCGAGCAGATACGCAGTATTTT. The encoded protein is CASSREGRADTQYF.

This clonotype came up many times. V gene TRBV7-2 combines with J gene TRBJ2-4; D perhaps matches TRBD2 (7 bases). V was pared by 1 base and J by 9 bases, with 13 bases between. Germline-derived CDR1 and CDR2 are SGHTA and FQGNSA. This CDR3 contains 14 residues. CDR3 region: CASSLETGRGIQYF. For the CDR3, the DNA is TGTGCCAGCAGCTTAGAAACAGGGAGGGGCATTCAGTACTTC.

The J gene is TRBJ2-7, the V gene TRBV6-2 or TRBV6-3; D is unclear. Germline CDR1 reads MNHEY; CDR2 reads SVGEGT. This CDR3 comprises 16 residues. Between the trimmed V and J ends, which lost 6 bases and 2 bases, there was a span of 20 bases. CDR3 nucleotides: TGTGCCAGCAGACCCTTGGGTAAGGGCAGAACCTACGAGCAGTACTTC. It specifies CASRPLGKGRTYEQYF.